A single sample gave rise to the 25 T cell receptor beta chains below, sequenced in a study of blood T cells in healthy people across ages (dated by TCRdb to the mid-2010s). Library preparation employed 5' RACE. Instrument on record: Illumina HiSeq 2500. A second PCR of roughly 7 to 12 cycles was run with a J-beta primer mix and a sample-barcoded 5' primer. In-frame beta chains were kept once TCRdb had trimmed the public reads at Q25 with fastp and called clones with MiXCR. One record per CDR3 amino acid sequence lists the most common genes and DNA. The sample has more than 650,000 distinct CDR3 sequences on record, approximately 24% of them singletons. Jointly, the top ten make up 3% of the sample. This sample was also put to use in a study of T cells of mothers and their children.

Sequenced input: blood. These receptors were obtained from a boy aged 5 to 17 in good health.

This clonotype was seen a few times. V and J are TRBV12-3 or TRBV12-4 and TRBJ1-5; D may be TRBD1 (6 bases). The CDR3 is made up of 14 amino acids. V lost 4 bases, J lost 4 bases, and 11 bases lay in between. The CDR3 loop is CASSSGVWNQPQHF. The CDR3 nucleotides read TGTGCCAGCAGTTCAGGGGTATGGAATCAGCCCCAGCATTTT.

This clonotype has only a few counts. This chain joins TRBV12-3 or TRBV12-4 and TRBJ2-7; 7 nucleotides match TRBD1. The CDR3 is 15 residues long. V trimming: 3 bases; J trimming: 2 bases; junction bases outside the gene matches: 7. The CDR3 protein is CASSFRDSLTYEQYF. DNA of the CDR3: TGTGCCAGCAGTTTCCGGGACAGTTTAACCTACGAGCAGTACTTC.

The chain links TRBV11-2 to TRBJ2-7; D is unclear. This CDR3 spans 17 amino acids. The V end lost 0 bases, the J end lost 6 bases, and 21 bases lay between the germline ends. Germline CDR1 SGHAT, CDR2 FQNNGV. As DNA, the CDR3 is TGTGCCAGCAGCTTAGACCTCTTGGGCTATGGGTTCGGCGAGCAGTACTTC. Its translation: CASSLDLLGYGFGEQYF.

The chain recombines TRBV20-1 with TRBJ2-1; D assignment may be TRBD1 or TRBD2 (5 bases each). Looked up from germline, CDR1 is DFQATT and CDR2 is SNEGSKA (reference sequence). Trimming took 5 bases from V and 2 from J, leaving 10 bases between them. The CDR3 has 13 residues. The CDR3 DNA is TGCAGTGCTGCCGGGGCCACCTACAATGAGCAGTTCTTC. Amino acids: CSAAGATYNEQFF.

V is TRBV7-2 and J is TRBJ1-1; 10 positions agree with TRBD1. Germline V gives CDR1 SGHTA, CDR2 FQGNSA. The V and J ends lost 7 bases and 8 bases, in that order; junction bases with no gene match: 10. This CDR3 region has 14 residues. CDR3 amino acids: CASNRQGATLEAFF. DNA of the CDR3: TGTGCCAGCAACCGACAGGGGGCCACTCTGGAAGCTTTCTTT.

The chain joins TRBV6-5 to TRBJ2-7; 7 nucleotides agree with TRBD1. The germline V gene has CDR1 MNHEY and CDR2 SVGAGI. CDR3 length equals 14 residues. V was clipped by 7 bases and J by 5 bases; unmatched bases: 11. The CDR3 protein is CASNRSDRDHEQYF. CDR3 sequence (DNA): TGTGCCAGCAACCGATCCGACAGGGACCACGAGCAGTACTTC.

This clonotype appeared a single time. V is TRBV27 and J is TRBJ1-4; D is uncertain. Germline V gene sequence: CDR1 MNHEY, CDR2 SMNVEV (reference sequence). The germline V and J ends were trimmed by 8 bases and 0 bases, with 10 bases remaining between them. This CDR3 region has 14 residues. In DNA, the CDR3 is TGTGCCAGCCGCCCCATTCCAACTAATGAAAAACTGTTTTTT. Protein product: CASRPIPTNEKLFF.

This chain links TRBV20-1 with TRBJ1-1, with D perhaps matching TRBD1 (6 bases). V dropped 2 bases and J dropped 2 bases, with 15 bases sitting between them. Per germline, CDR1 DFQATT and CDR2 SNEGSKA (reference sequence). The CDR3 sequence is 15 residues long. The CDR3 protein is CSARSPGHYNTEAFF. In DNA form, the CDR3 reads TGCAGTGCTAGAAGTCCGGGACACTATAACACTGAAGCTTTCTTT.

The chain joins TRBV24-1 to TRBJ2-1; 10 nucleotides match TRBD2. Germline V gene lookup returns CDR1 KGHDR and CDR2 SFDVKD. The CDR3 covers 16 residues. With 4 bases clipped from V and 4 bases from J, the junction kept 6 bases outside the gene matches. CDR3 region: CATSDPGLADYNEQFF. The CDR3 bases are TGTGCCACCAGTGACCCCGGACTAGCGGATTACAATGAGCAGTTCTTC.

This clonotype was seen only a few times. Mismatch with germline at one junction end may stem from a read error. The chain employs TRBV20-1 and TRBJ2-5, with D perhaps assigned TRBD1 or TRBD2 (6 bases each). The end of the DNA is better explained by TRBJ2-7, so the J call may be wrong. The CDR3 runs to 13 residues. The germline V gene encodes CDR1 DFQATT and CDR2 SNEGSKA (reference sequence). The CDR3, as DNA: TGCAGTGCGAGAGGAGGGGGTCCCTACGAGCAGTACTTC. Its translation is CSARGGGPYEQYF.

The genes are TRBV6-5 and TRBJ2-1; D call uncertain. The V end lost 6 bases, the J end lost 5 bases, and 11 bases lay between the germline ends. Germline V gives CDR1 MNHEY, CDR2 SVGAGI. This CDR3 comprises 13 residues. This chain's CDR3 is CASRLDGNNEQFF. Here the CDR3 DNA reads TGTGCCAGCAGATTGGACGGCAACAATGAGCAGTTCTTC.

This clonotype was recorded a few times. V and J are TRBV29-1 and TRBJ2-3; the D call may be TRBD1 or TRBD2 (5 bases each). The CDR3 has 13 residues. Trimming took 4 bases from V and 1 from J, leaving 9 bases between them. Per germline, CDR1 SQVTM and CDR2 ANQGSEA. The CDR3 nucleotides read TGCAGCGTTGTAGGGGACGGCACAGATACGCAGTATTTT. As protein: CSVVGDGTDTQYF.

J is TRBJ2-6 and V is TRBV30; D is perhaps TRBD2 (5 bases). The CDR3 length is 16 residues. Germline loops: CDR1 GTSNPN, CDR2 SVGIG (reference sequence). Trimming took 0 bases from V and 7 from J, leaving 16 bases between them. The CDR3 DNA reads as TGTGCCTGGAGTGTACGTGGACTCCTGGGAGCCAACGTCCTGACTTTC. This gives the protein CAWSVRGLLGANVLTF. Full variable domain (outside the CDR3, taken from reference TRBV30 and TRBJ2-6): SQTIHQWPATLVQPVGSPLSLECTVEGTSNPNLYWYRQAAGRGLQLLFYSVGIGQISSEVPQNLSASRPQDRQFILSSKKLLLSDSGFYLCAWSVRGLLGANVLTFGAGSRLTVL.

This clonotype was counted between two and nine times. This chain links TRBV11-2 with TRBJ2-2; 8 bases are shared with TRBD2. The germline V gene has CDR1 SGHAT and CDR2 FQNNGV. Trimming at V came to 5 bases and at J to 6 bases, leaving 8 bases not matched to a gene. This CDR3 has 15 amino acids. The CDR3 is CASSPRLARAGELFF. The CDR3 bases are TGTGCCAGCAGCCCCCGACTAGCGCGGGCCGGGGAGCTGTTTTTT.

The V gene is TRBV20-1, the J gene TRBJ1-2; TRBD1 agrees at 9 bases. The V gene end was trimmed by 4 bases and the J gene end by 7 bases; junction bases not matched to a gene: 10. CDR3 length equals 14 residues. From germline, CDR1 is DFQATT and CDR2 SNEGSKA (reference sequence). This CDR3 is CSATGTGCPRGYTF. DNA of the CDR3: TGCAGTGCTACCGGGACAGGGTGTCCTCGTGGCTACACCTTC.

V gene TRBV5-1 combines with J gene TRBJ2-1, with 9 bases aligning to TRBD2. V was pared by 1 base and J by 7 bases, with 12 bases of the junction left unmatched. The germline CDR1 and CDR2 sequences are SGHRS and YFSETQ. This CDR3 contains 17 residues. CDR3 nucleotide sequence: TGCGCCAGCAGCTTGCAGGGCGGGGGGGCCTTGTCGAATGAGCAGTTCTTC. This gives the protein CASSLQGGGALSNEQFF. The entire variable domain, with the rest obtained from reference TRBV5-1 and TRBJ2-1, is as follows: KAGVTQTPRYLIKTRGQQVTLSCSPISGHRSVSWYQQTPGQGLQFLFEYFSETQRNKGNFPGRFSGRQFSNSRSEMNVSTLELGDSALYLCASSLQGGGALSNEQFFGPGTRLTVL.

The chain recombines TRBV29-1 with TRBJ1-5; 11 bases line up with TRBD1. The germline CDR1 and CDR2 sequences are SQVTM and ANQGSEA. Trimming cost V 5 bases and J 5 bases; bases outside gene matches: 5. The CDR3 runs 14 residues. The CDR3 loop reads CSVSRGQGDQPQHF. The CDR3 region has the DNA TGCAGCGTTTCGCGGGGACAGGGGGATCAGCCCCAGCATTTT.

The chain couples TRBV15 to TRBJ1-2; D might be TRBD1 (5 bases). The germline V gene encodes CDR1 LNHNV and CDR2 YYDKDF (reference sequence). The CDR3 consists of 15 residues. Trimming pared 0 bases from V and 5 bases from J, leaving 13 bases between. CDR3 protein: CATSRDPGTWYGYTF. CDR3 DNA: TGTGCCACCAGCAGAGATCCTGGGACTTGGTATGGCTACACCTTC.

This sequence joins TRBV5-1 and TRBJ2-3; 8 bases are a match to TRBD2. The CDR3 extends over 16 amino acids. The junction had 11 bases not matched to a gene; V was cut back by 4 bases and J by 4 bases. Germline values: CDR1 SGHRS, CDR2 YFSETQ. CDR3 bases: TGCGCCAGCAGCCTGGTGAGCGGGAGTAAGGCAGATACGCAGTATTTT. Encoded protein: CASSLVSGSKADTQYF.

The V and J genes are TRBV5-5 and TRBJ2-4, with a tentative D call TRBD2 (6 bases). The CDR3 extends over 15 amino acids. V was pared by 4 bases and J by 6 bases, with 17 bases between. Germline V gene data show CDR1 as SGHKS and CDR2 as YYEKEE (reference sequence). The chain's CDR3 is CASSVGGDVRNIQYF. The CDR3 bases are TGTGCCAGCAGCGTGGGCGGGGATGTTAGAAACATTCAGTACTTC.

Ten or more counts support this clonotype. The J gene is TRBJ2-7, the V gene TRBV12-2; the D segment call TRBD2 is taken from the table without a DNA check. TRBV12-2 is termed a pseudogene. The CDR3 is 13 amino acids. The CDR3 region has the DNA TGTGCAAGTCGCCCTCCAGCCCTGGGCGAGCAGTACTTC. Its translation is CASRPPALGEQYF.

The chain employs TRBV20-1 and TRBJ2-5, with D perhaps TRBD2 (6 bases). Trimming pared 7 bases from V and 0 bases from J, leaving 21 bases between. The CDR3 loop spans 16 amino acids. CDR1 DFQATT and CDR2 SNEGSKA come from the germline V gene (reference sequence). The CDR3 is CSVSDRRGWNQETQYF. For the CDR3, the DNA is TGCAGTGTTTCAGACCGGCGGGGCTGGAACCAAGAGACCCAGTACTTC.

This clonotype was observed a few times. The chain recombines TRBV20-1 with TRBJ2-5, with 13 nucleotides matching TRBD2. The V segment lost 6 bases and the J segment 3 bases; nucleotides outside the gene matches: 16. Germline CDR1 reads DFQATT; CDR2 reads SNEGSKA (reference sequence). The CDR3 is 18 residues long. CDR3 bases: TGCAGTGCCCCGGGACTAGCGGGAAAACTTGGGGTGAAAGAGACCCAGTACTTC. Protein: CSAPGLAGKLGVKETQYF.

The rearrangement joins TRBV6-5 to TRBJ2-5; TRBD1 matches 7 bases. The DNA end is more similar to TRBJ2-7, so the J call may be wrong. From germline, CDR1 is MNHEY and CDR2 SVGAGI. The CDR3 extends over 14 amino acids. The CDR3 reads CASSYGTALYEQYF. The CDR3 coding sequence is TGTGCCAGCAGTTATGGGACAGCCCTTTACGAGCAGTACTTC.

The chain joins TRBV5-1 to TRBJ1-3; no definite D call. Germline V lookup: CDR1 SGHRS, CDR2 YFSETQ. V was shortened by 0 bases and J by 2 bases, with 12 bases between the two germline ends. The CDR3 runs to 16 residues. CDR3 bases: TGCGCCAGCAGCTTGGAGGGCATCTTTACTGGAAACACCATATATTTT. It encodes CASSLEGIFTGNTIYF.